The clone carrying this T cell receptor (beta chain) appeared many times. Its antigen is as yet unknown. The data are from a study of T cell repertoires in cytomegalovirus infection. Study outcomes and limitations: The ex vivo response was dominated by HLA-C-restricted CMV-specific TCR beta clonotypes.

TCRdb redid the calling of the reads with MiXCR, one entry per CDR3 protein. This sample has 500,000 or so distinct CDR3 sequences, with approximately 17% found just once. The TCR originated in a human donor in good health (CMV status not recorded). Some clones in this sample may be carry-over from other donors' samples. The sequencing sample was made of CD8+ T cells from PBMCs.

The chain's CDR3 is CASSLVRGRQSTDTQYF. The DNA for the CDR3 is TGTGCCAGCAGCTTAGTGCGGGGGCGCCAAAGCACAGATACGCAGTATTTT. The J gene is TRBJ2-3, the V gene TRBV7-8; tentatively, D is TRBD2 (7 bases). The CDR3 loop spans 17 amino acids. V was trimmed by 1 base and J by 0 bases, leaving 14 bases between them. Germline CDR1 reads SGHVS; CDR2 reads FQNEAQ.